These 32 T cell receptor beta chains came from one sample sequenced in a study of STAT5B mutations in CD4+ large granular lymphocyte leukemia. The data were produced by immunoSEQ multiplex PCR, yet TCRdb's version contains in-frame clones alone and is incomplete. The sample has about 32,000 clones, roughly two thirds seen once. Sequenced: CD4+ T cells from blood buffy coats. These receptors came from a human donor in good health.

This chain links TRBV9 with TRBJ2-5, with D hard to call. This CDR3 contains 15 residues. CDR1 SGDLS and CDR2 YYNGEE come from the germline V gene. Trimming removed 4 bases at V and 2 bases at J, with 15 bases between. This chain's CDR3 is CASSTRDGRQETQYF. The CDR3 nucleotides read TGTGCCAGCAGCACCCGAGATGGCAGACAAGAGACCCAGTACTTC.

The genes are TRBV5-1 and TRBJ2-1; TRBD2 matches 10 bases. Per the germline V gene, CDR1 is SGHRS and CDR2 is YFSETQ. V lost 4 bases, J lost 4 bases, and 8 bases stayed unmatched. The CDR3 has 16 residues. The CDR3 region has the DNA TGCGCCAGCAGCACAGAAGCGGGGGGGGGTTACAATGAGCAGTTCTTC. Its protein product is CASSTEAGGGYNEQFF.

CDR3 DNA: TGTGCCAGCAGCTTGTGGGACACTCGCACAGATACGCAGTATTTT. This codes for CASSLWDTRTDTQYF. This sequence joins TRBV7-6 and TRBJ2-3; D might be TRBD1 (6 bases). Trimming cost V 3 bases and J 1 base, with 11 bases left between them. The CDR3 has 15 residues. Germline CDR1 SGHVS, CDR2 FNYEAQ.

This chain joins TRBV7-9 and TRBJ1-5, with unresolved D. Per the germline V gene, CDR1 is SEHNR and CDR2 is FQNEAQ (reference sequence). Trimming took 5 bases from V and 5 from J, leaving 10 bases between them. This CDR3 comprises 13 residues. CDR3 region: CASSPREYQPQHF. The CDR3 DNA is TGTGCCAGCAGCCCACGGGAGTATCAGCCCCAGCATTTT.

This clone was detected a few times. The V and J genes are TRBV18 and TRBJ2-1, with 8 bases matching TRBD2. Germline trimming cut 0 bases from V and 3 bases from J; bases unmatched to any gene: 7. CDR1 is KGHSH and CDR2 is LQKENI in the germline V gene. This CDR3 is built from 17 residues. The CDR3 DNA sequence: TGTGCCAGCTCACCACCGACCGCGGGGGGAGGCTACAATGAGCAGTTCTTC. This gives the protein CASSPPTAGGGYNEQFF.

The chain joins TRBV13 to TRBJ1-6; perhaps TRBD1 as D (6 bases). CDR3 length: 14 residues. V shed 8 bases and J shed 9 bases, with 17 bases lying between them. The germline CDR1 and CDR2 sequences are PRHDT and FYEKMQ (reference sequence). The CDR3 loop is CASDKDRGASPLHF. CDR3 DNA: TGTGCCAGCGACAAAGATAGGGGGGCTTCACCCCTCCACTTT.

The gene calls are TRBV7-9 and TRBJ2-5, with D perhaps matching TRBD2 (6 bases). The length of the CDR3 is 15 residues. Trimming shortened V by 1 base and J by 2 bases, and 11 bases separated the two germline ends. Per the germline V gene, CDR1 is SEHNR and CDR2 is FQNEAQ (reference sequence). Here the CDR3 DNA reads TGTGCCAGCAGCTTAGGGCTAGCGTTTCAAGAGACCCAGTACTTC. Amino acid sequence: CASSLGLAFQETQYF.

The chain employs TRBV7-6 and TRBJ1-4, with D hard to call. The germline gives CDR1 SGHVS, CDR2 FNYEAQ. Trimming stripped 6 bases from V and 7 bases from J, with 18 bases between. The CDR3 has 15 residues. CDR3 in DNA: TGTGCCAGCAGTCCGGATGGACCTGCTAGTGAAAAACTGTTTTTT. Protein: CASSPDGPASEKLFF.

Only one count was recorded for this clone. This sequence joins TRBV20-1 and TRBJ1-2; 7 nucleotides agree with TRBD1. The germline CDR1 and CDR2 sequences are DFQATT and SNEGSKA (reference sequence). Trimming removed 6 bases from V and 9 bases from J; junction bases left unmatched: 7. The CDR3 runs 11 residues. CDR3 protein: CSARDSLRYTF. The CDR3 coding sequence is TGCAGTGCCCGGGACAGTCTGCGCTACACCTTC.

As DNA, the CDR3 is TGTGCCAGCAAGAATACAGGGTCCTACGAGCAGTACTTC. It is translated as CASKNTGSYEQYF. The rearrangement links TRBV5-4 to TRBJ2-7; TRBD1 might be the D (6 bases). The CDR3 runs 13 residues. Germline lookup yields CDR1 SGHNT and CDR2 YYREEE (reference sequence). V lost 6 bases, J lost 1 base, and 11 bases lay in between. Variable domain in full (rest from reference TRBV5-4 and TRBJ2-7): ETGVTQSPTHLIKTRGQQVTLRCSSQSGHNTVSWYQQALGQGPQFIFQYYREEENGRGNFPPRFSGLQFPNYSSELNVNALELDDSALYLCASKNTGSYEQYFGPGTRLTVT.

The CDR3 reads CASSLRDRSLGTDTQYF. Written as DNA, the CDR3 is TGTGCCAGCAGCTTGCGGGACAGGTCGTTGGGCACAGATACGCAGTATTTT. This chain links TRBV5-4 with TRBJ2-3; 8 positions match TRBD1. CDR1 SGHNT and CDR2 YYREEE come from the germline V gene (reference sequence). The CDR3 contains 17 residues. The trim removed 1 base at V and 1 base at J, leaving 8 bases unmatched.

The rearrangement joins TRBV2 to TRBJ1-3; possible D gene TRBD1, 5 bases. The germline V and J ends were trimmed by 1 base and 0 bases, with 7 bases remaining between them. Germline values: CDR1 SNHLY, CDR2 FYNNEI. CDR3 length equals 15 residues. For the CDR3, the DNA is TGTGCCAGCAGTGAAGGCAGGGCCTCTGGAAACACCATATATTTT. Protein product: CASSEGRASGNTIYF.

The V call is TRBV10-3, the J call TRBJ1-5, with D unresolved. Germline V gives CDR1 ENHRY, CDR2 SYGVKD. This CDR3 has 12 residues. The V end was cut by 3 bases, the J end by 1 base, with 1 base between. The DNA of the CDR3 is TGTGCCATCAGTGACAGCAATCAGCCCCAGCATTTT. This encodes CAISDSNQPQHF.

This clone was detected only a few times. The chain recombines TRBV30 with TRBJ1-1, with 8 positions matching TRBD1. With 3 bases clipped from V and 6 bases from J, the junction kept 24 bases outside the gene matches. Germline V gene sequence: CDR1 GTSNPN, CDR2 SVGIG (reference sequence). The CDR3 contains 19 residues. The DNA for the CDR3 is TGTGCCTGGAGGTTAAGCACCCGCAGGGGGCGAAGTGAAGTAGCTGAAGCTTTCTTT. Translated, it gives CAWRLSTRRGRSEVAEAFF.

The gene calls are TRBV6-1 and TRBJ2-7; a possible D gene is TRBD2 (6 bases). The CDR3 totals 13 residues. V was clipped by 7 bases and J by 0 bases, with 10 bases between them. Germline V CDR1 and CDR2: MNHNS, SASEGT. This CDR3 reads CASTIAVSYEQYF. The CDR3, as DNA: TGTGCCAGCACTATAGCGGTCTCCTACGAGCAGTACTTC.

The chain couples TRBV28 to TRBJ2-7, with a possible D match to TRBD1 (5 bases). The CDR3 spans 17 residues. The V end lost 3 bases, the J end lost 3 bases, and 21 bases lay between the germline ends. Germline-derived CDR1 and CDR2 are MDHEN and SYDVKM. The CDR3 loop is CASSFKQARLSLYEQYF. In DNA, the CDR3 is TGTGCCAGCAGTTTTAAACAGGCAAGACTGAGTCTCTACGAGCAGTACTTC.

This clone has a handful of counts. This chain connects TRBV7-9 to TRBJ1-1, with D uncertain. From germline, CDR1 is SEHNR and CDR2 FQNEAQ (reference sequence). The germline V and J ends were trimmed by 1 base and 2 bases, with 5 bases remaining between them. This CDR3 spans 13 amino acids. This CDR3 is CASSLGSNTEAFF. Written as DNA, the CDR3 is TGTGCCAGCAGCTTAGGTTCCAACACTGAAGCTTTCTTT.

The chain carries TRBV11-2 and TRBJ2-5; 8 positions match TRBD1. Looked up from germline, CDR1 is SGHAT and CDR2 is FQNNGV. The length of the CDR3 is 15 residues. Losses at the gene ends were 5 bases for V and 5 bases for J; bases not matched to a gene: 10. CDR3: CASSGRTGMVETQYF. The DNA of the CDR3 is TGTGCCAGCAGCGGCCGGACAGGGATGGTGGAGACCCAGTACTTC. The complete variable domain, with remaining parts taken from reference TRBV11-2 and TRBJ2-5, reads EAGVAQSPRYKIIEKRQSVAFWCNPISGHATLYWYQQILGQGPKLLIQFQNNGVVDDSQLPKDRFSAERLKGVDSTLKIQPAKLEDSAVYLCASSGRTGMVETQYFGPGTRLLVL.

This sequence joins TRBV5-4 and TRBJ2-6; D gene unclear. Germline V gives CDR1 SGHNT, CDR2 YYREEE (reference sequence). This CDR3 comprises 17 residues. The V and J ends lost 0 bases and 0 bases respectively, with 10 bases between them. The DNA of the CDR3 is TGTGCCAGCAGCTTGGACGGAAGAAACTCTGGGGCCAACGTCCTGACTTTC. It codes for CASSLDGRNSGANVLTF. Drawing the rest from reference TRBV5-4 and TRBJ2-6, the complete variable domain is ETGVTQSPTHLIKTRGQQVTLRCSSQSGHNTVSWYQQALGQGPQFIFQYYREEENGRGNFPPRFSGLQFPNYSSELNVNALELDDSALYLCASSLDGRNSGANVLTFGAGSRLTVL.

CDR3 DNA: TGTGCCAGCAGCTTTAGTTCGGATACGCAGTATTTT. The encoded protein is CASSFSSDTQYF. The chain couples TRBV7-2 to TRBJ2-3; no reliable D call. Germline V gene sequence: CDR1 SGHTA, CDR2 FQGNSA. The CDR3 length is 12 residues. Deletions cut 3 bases from V and 6 bases from J, with 7 bases between.

The rearrangement links TRBV7-2 to TRBJ2-1; D perhaps matches TRBD2 (7 bases). V was cut by 1 base and J by 4 bases, with 11 bases left in between. Germline CDR1 is SGHTA and CDR2 is FQGNSA. The CDR3 length is 15 residues. The CDR3, as DNA: TGTGCCAGCAGCTTAGGAGGGGGGGGATACAATGAGCAGTTCTTC. It encodes CASSLGGGGYNEQFF.

The genes are TRBV14 and TRBJ1-3; a possible D gene is TRBD1 (6 bases). Germline loops: CDR1 SGHDN, CDR2 FVKESK. V lost 3 bases, J lost 0 bases, and 21 bases lay in between. This CDR3 comprises 19 residues. For the CDR3, the DNA is TGTGCCAGCAGCCAGATGCCGGGACACCTGAAAAGCTCTGGAAACACCATATATTTT. Translating it yields CASSQMPGHLKSSGNTIYF.

The V and J genes are TRBV9 and TRBJ2-5; 7 bases line up with TRBD2. This CDR3 has 17 amino acids. Per the germline V gene, CDR1 is SGDLS and CDR2 is YYNGEE. Germline trimming cut 0 bases from V and 2 bases from J; bases unmatched to any gene: 10. The CDR3 DNA is TGTGCCAGCAGCGTAGACCCCTCTAGCGGCGTACAAGAGACCCAGTACTTC. The encoded protein is CASSVDPSSGVQETQYF.

The chain employs TRBV12-5 and TRBJ2-1, with TRBD1 matching over 8 bases. The V segment lost 2 bases and the J segment 4 bases; nucleotides outside the gene matches: 10. CDR3 length: 17 amino acids. CDR1 is LGHNT and CDR2 is FRNRAP in the germline V gene. The CDR3 sequence: CASGLRGTGRAYNEQFF. The CDR3 region has the DNA TGTGCTAGTGGTTTGAGGGGGACAGGAAGAGCTTACAATGAGCAGTTCTTC.

The chain carries TRBV15 and TRBJ2-7; perhaps TRBD2 as D (5 bases). The V gene's germline CDR1 is LNHNV and CDR2 YYDKDF (reference sequence). The V end lost 3 bases, the J end lost 4 bases, and 16 bases lay between the germline ends. This CDR3 is 15 amino acids long. The CDR3 bases are TGTGCCACCAGCAGGCAAGGGAGTATGAGATACGAGCAGTACTTC. It yields the protein CATSRQGSMRYEQYF.

This chain uses TRBV9 with TRBJ1-2; no reliable D call. Germline V gene sequence: CDR1 SGDLS, CDR2 YYNGEE. This CDR3 region has 14 residues. V shed 2 bases and J shed 1 base, with 9 bases lying between them. The CDR3 bases are TGTGCCAGCAGCGTTAGGAGGGATAACTATGGCTACACCTTC. This codes for CASSVRRDNYGYTF. Full variable domain (missing parts from reference TRBV9 and TRBJ1-2): DSGVTQTPKHLITATGQRVTLRCSPRSGDLSVYWYQQSLDQGLQFLIQYYNGEERAKGNILERFSAQQFPDLHSELNLSSLELGDSALYFCASSVRRDNYGYTFGSGTRLTVV.

This chain links TRBV23-1 with TRBJ2-5; no clear D gene. TRBV23-1 is an ORF for which the function is uncertain. The CDR3 sequence is 17 residues long. Trimming shortened V by 0 bases and J by 2 bases, and 16 bases separated the two germline ends. CDR3 residues: CASSQSMRQRGQETQYF. The DNA for the CDR3 is TGCGCCAGCAGTCAATCGATGAGGCAGAGAGGACAAGAGACCCAGTACTTC.

CDR3: CASSRGQIANYGYTF. CDR3 DNA sequence: TGTGCCAGCAGCCGAGGACAGATAGCTAACTATGGCTACACCTTC. The chain has TRBV7-9 and TRBJ1-2; possibly TRBD1 for D (6 bases). This CDR3 has 15 amino acids. The germline gives CDR1 SEHNR, CDR2 FQNEAQ (reference sequence). V was pared by 5 bases and J by 0 bases, with 13 bases between. Looking up the rest from reference TRBV7-9 and TRBJ1-2 gives the full variable domain: DTGVSQNPRHKITKRGQNVTFRCDPISEHNRLYWYRQTLGQGPEFLTYFQNEAQLEKSRLLSDRFSAERPKGSFSTLEIQRTEQGDSAMYLCASSRGQIANYGYTFGSGTRLTVV.

This chain links TRBV5-1 with TRBJ2-5; D might be TRBD2 (6 bases). Between the trimmed V and J ends, which lost 0 bases and 2 bases, there was a span of 14 bases. This CDR3 has 16 amino acids. Germline V lookup: CDR1 SGHRS, CDR2 YFSETQ. The CDR3 sequence: CASSLEGGQAQETQYF. CDR3 bases: TGCGCCAGCAGCTTGGAGGGAGGCCAGGCTCAAGAGACCCAGTACTTC. The full variable domain, completed using reference TRBV5-1 and TRBJ2-5, is KAGVTQTPRYLIKTRGQQVTLSCSPISGHRSVSWYQQTPGQGLQFLFEYFSETQRNKGNFPGRFSGRQFSNSRSEMNVSTLELGDSALYLCASSLEGGQAQETQYFGPGTRLLVL.

The V gene is TRBV5-6, the J gene TRBJ1-2; the D gene is possibly TRBD1 (6 bases). Germline CDR1 is SGHDT and CDR2 is YYEEEE. Trimming took off 0 bases at V and 13 bases at J, with 16 bases between the two ends. The CDR3 is 13 residues long. Here the CDR3 reads CASSLAGGQGGTF. The CDR3 nucleotides are TGTGCCAGCAGCTTGGCCGGGGGGCAGGGTGGCACCTTC. The variable domain in full, with the rest retrieved from reference TRBV5-6 and TRBJ1-2, is DAGVTQSPTHLIKTRGQQVTLRCSPKSGHDTVSWYQQALGQGPQFIFQYYEEEERQRGNFPDRFSGHQFPNYSSELNVNALLLGDSALYLCASSLAGGQGGTFGSGTRLTVV.

The gene calls are TRBV7-9 and TRBJ2-7; D is unclear. V lost 7 bases to trimming and J lost 5 bases, with 9 bases between them. The CDR3 runs 11 residues. Germline V lookup: CDR1 SEHNR, CDR2 FQNEAQ (reference sequence). CDR3 coding DNA: TGTGCCAGCACGGCCAGCAACGAGCAGTACTTC. As protein: CASTASNEQYF.

The rearrangement links TRBV9 to TRBJ2-1; TRBD1 is a possible D gene (5 bases). The CDR3 sequence is 13 residues long. Trimming cost V 2 bases and J 6 bases, with 9 bases left between them. The germline CDR1 and CDR2 sequences are SGDLS and YYNGEE. Here the CDR3 DNA reads TGTGCCAGCAGCGTGACAGTTGGCAATGAGCAGTTCTTC. Its protein product is CASSVTVGNEQFF.